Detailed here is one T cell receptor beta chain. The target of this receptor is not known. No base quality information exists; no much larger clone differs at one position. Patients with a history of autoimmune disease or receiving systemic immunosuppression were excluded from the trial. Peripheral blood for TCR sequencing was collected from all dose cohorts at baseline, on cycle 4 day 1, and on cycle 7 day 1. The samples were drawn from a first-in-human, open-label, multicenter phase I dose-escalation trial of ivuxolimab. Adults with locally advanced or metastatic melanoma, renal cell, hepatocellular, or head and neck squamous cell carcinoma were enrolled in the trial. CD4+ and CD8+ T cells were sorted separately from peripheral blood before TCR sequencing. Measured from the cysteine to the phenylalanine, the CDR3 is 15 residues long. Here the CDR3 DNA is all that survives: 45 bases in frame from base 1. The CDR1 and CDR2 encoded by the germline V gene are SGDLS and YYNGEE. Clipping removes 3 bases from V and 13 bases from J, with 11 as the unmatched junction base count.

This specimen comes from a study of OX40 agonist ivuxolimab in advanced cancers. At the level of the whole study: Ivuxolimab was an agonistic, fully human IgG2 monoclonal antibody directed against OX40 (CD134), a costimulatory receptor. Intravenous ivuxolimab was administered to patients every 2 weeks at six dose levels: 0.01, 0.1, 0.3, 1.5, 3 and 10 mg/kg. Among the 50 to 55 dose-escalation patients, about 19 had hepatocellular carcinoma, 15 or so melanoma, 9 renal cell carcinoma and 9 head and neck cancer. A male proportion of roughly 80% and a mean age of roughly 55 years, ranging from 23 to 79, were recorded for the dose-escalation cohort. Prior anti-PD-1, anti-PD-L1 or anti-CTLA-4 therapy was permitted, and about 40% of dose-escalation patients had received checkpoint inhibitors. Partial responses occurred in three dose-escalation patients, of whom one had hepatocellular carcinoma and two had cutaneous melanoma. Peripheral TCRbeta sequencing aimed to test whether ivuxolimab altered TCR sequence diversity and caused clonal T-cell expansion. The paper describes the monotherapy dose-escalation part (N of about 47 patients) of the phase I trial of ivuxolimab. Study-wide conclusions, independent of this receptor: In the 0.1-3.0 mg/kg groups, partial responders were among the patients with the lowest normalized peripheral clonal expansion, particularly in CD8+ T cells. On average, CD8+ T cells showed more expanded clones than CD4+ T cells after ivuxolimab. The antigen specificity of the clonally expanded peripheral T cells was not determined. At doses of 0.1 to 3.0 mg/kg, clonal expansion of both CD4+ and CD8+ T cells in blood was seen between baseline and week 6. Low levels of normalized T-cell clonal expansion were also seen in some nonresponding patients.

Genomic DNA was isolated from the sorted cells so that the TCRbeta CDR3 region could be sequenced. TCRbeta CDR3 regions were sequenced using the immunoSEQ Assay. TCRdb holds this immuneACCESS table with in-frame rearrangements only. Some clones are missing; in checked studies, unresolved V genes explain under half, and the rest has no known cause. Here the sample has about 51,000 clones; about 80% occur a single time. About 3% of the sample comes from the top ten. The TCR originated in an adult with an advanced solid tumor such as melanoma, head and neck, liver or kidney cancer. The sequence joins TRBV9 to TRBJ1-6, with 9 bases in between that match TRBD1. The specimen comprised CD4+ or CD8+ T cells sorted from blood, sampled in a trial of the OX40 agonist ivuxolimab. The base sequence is TGTGCCAGCAGCGAAACTCCGGGACAGGGCCCTCCCCTCCACTTT. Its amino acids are CASSETPGQGPPLHF.